This entry lists 20 T cell receptor beta chains sequenced from one sample in a study of regulatory T cells in long-lasting Graves disease. Time point: newly diagnosed GD, antithyroid drugs for less than 3 months. Construction of the TCR library relied on RNA isolated from PBMCs. The TCR beta library used iRepertoire HTBI primers with Arm-PCR amplification of CDR3. TCRdb recomputed calls from the multiplex PCR reads with MiXCR, one row per CDR3 protein. The sample records a few hundred thousand distinct CDR3 sequences, roughly 17% being singletons. These data were likewise used in another study, on T cells in Graves' hyperthyroidism and ophthalmopathy.

Source: peripheral blood mononuclear cells (PBMCs), taken at new diagnosis, from a patient treated with antithyroid drugs. Every receptor here comes from a woman aged 18-29 years with Graves disease.

This clonotype was found many times. The chain combines TRBV27 with TRBJ2-7, with 8 bases that match TRBD2. After removal of 6 bases from V and 4 bases from J, the junction contained 2 bases not matched to a gene. The CDR3 is 12 residues long. Germline V gene lookup returns CDR1 MNHEY and CDR2 SMNVEV (reference sequence). Here the CDR3 reads CASRGLEYEQYF. The CDR3 nucleotides are TGTGCCAGCAGGGGACTAGAGTACGAGCAGTACTTC.

The CDR3 region has the DNA TGTGCCAGCAGGTCTAGCGGGAGTGAAACCTACGAGCAGTACTTC. Translated: CASRSSGSETYEQYF. This chain joins TRBV6-2 or TRBV6-3 and TRBJ2-7; TRBD2 aligns across 10 bases. This CDR3 has 15 residues. After removal of 6 bases from V and 2 bases from J, the junction contained 7 bases not matched to a gene. Germline V gene data show CDR1 as MNHEY and CDR2 as SVGEGT.

On this clonotype: A clone one base away is much larger, so this may be a read error. CDR3 in DNA: TGCGCCAGCAGCTTGGCCTTGATCGGCTGGGAGCTGTTTTTT. Translating gives CASSLALIGWELFF. V gene TRBV5-1 combines with J gene TRBJ2-2; no definite D call. The ends were cut back, 0 bases at V and 9 bases at J, with 12 bases in the middle. CDR1 SGHRS and CDR2 YFSETQ come from the germline V gene. The CDR3 sequence is 14 residues long.

This clonotype showed up many times. The chain recombines TRBV28 with TRBJ1-2; D is ambiguous. The V and J ends lost 7 bases and 4 bases respectively, with 16 bases between them. CDR1 and CDR2 (germline): MDHEN, SYDVKM. This CDR3 has 14 residues. The CDR3 DNA follows: TGTGCCAGCACCCCCCCCGGACGCCTCTATGGCTACACCTTC. Its protein product is CASTPPGRLYGYTF.

V is TRBV28 and J is TRBJ2-2; 10 bases line up with TRBD2. Germline-derived CDR1 and CDR2 are MDHEN and SYDVKM. The CDR3 runs 16 residues. The V and J ends lost 7 bases and 7 bases, in that order; junction bases with no gene match: 12. Written as DNA, the CDR3 is TGTGCCAGCAATTTGTCTAGCGGGAGTAGAGGCGGGGAGCTGTTTTTT. Translation: CASNLSSGSRGGELFF.

This clonotype has just one count. The chain links TRBV20-1 to TRBJ2-1; 10 bases line up with TRBD2. J lost 3 bases, V lost 3 bases, and 8 bases had no gene match. Germline V gene sequence: CDR1 DFQATT, CDR2 SNEGSKA (reference sequence). The length of the CDR3 is 16 residues. CDR3 nucleotide sequence: TGCAGTGCTAGGGGACTAGCGTTAGGGGTCTACAATGAGCAGTTCTTC. This gives the protein CSARGLALGVYNEQFF.

This clonotype was counted at least ten times. The chain combines TRBV28 with TRBJ2-7; D is perhaps TRBD1 or TRBD2 (5 bases each). The CDR3 has 14 residues. Germline CDR1 reads MDHEN; CDR2 reads SYDVKM. Between the trimmed V and J ends, which lost 3 bases and 2 bases, there was a span of 11 bases. CDR3 DNA: TGTGCCAGCAGTTTCGGGGCTAGCCCCTACGAGCAGTACTTC. Translated: CASSFGASPYEQYF.

Comment on this clonotype: It is likely a read error: a sequence one base away is far more abundant. The rearrangement links TRBV11-2 to TRBJ2-3; D not resolved. V was shortened by 2 bases and J by 4 bases, with 7 bases between the two germline ends. Germline values: CDR1 SGHAT, CDR2 FQNNGV. The length of the CDR3 is 13 residues. The CDR3 nucleotides are TGTGCCAGCAGCTTACAGGATCCAGATACGCAGTATTTT. Its translation: CASSLQDPDTQYF.

This chain uses TRBV20-1 with TRBJ2-5; possibly TRBD1 or TRBD2 for D (5 bases each). Germline V CDR1 and CDR2: DFQATT, SNEGSKA (reference sequence). CDR3 length: 12 residues. V was shortened by 0 bases and J by 13 bases, with 15 bases between the two germline ends. This CDR3 is CSARDLGEYPYF. Here the CDR3 DNA reads TGCAGTGCTAGAGATTTGGGGGAGTATCCGTACTTC.

This clonotype was detected many times. The rearrangement uses TRBV20-1 and TRBJ2-1; 12 positions agree with TRBD2. Trimming removed 3 bases from V and 4 bases from J; junction bases left unmatched: 4. Germline lookup yields CDR1 DFQATT and CDR2 SNEGSKA (reference sequence). The CDR3 totals 15 residues. CDR3 loop: CSASTSGRFYNEQFF. CDR3 DNA sequence: TGCAGTGCTAGCACTAGCGGGAGGTTTTACAATGAGCAGTTCTTC.

This clonotype was observed many times. The chain's CDR3 is CASRDPGTNGYTF. Written as DNA, the CDR3 is TGTGCCAGCAGGGACCCGGGTACGAATGGCTACACCTTC. V usage is TRBV2 and J usage is TRBJ1-2; no clear D gene. The CDR3 consists of 13 residues. Trimming took off 6 bases at V and 6 bases at J, with 14 bases between the two ends. Germline CDR1 and CDR2: SNHLY and FYNNEI.

J is TRBJ2-1 and V is TRBV2; 11 bases align to TRBD2. Germline trimming cut 3 bases from V and 5 bases from J; bases unmatched to any gene: 9. Germline assignment: CDR1 SNHLY and CDR2 FYNNEI. The CDR3 loop spans 17 amino acids. The CDR3 bases are TGTGCCAGCAGTGAGTTTCTTAGCGGGAGGGCCGACAATGAGCAGTTCTTC. Protein product: CASSEFLSGRADNEQFF.

This clonotype was picked up a small number of times. This chain joins TRBV27 and TRBJ1-2, with D hard to call. The V gene lost 3 bases and the J gene lost 5 bases, with 10 bases spanning the gap. CDR1 MNHEY and CDR2 SMNVEV come from the germline V gene (reference sequence). There are 13 residues in the CDR3. CDR3 DNA sequence: TGTGCCAGCAGTTTCGGGCAGGAATATGGCTACACCTTC. Protein sequence: CASSFGQEYGYTF.

This clonotype was recorded at least ten times. This rearrangement joins TRBV6-1 to TRBJ2-7; 10 bases map to TRBD1. The CDR3 runs 15 residues. Germline lookup yields CDR1 MNHNS and CDR2 SASEGT. V lost 5 bases and J lost 7; bases outside the gene matches: 11. CDR3 DNA: TGTGCCAGCAGTCAATATCCCGACAGGGGGCTTGAGCAGTACTTC. This translates into CASSQYPDRGLEQYF.

This chain connects TRBV28 to TRBJ1-2; D is unresolved. The V and J ends lost 10 bases and 5 bases respectively, with 11 bases between them. Per the germline V gene, CDR1 is MDHEN and CDR2 is SYDVKM. The CDR3 sequence is 11 residues long. CDR3 nucleotides: TGTGCCACCTCCCTGGGATATGGCTACACCTTC. Translated, it gives CATSLGYGYTF.

This clonotype showed up many times. The V gene is TRBV6-2 or TRBV6-3, the J gene TRBJ1-5, with D possibly matching TRBD1 (6 bases). Germline values: CDR1 MNHEY, CDR2 SVGEGT. This CDR3 contains 14 residues. The ends were cut back, 4 bases at V and 7 bases at J, with 14 bases in the middle. The CDR3 coding sequence is TGTGCCAGCAGTTTCAGGGGAATGGGGCAGCCCCAGCATTTT. Its translation is CASSFRGMGQPQHF.

This clonotype was counted at least ten times. The V gene is TRBV11-2, the J gene TRBJ2-3; 7 bases are a match to TRBD2. The CDR3 has 17 amino acids. V lost 5 bases, J lost 5 bases, and 16 bases stayed unmatched. The germline V gene encodes CDR1 SGHAT and CDR2 FQNNGV. This CDR3 is CASSRSSGGSSIDTQYF. The DNA for the CDR3 is TGTGCCAGCAGCCGTTCCTCTGGCGGGAGTAGTATAGATACGCAGTATTTT.

This clonotype came up many times. The chain has TRBV29-1 and TRBJ1-1; no clear D. This CDR3 spans 13 amino acids. The V gene's germline CDR1 is SQVTM and CDR2 ANQGSEA. With 3 bases removed from V and 1 base from J, the gap between germline ends came to 9 bases. CDR3 in DNA: TGCAGCGTTGAGTACGGGCGGAACACTGAAGCTTTCTTT. It encodes CSVEYGRNTEAFF.

This clonotype was counted ten times or more. J is TRBJ2-3 and V is TRBV6-2 or TRBV6-3; D is uncertain. V dropped 5 bases and J dropped 0 bases, with 12 bases sitting between them. The germline V gene encodes CDR1 MNHEY and CDR2 SVGEGT. This CDR3 contains 15 residues. The DNA of the CDR3 is TGTGCCAGCAGTGAAGGCCTCTATAGCACAGATACGCAGTATTTT. This translates into CASSEGLYSTDTQYF.

Many counts were recorded for this clonotype. V usage is TRBV7-2 and J usage is TRBJ2-1, with TRBD2 matching 13 bases. The ends lost 4 bases at V and 10 bases at J; junction bases unmatched: 7. The CDR3 contains 15 residues. Germline values: CDR1 SGHTA, CDR2 FQGNSA. The CDR3 DNA is TGTGCCAGCAGCTCACTAGCGGGAGGGCCGGGGGAGCAGTTCTTC. Translation gives CASSSLAGGPGEQFF.